A single sample is the source of the 5 T cell receptor beta chains below, sequenced in a study of spatial heterogeneity in lung cancer. TCRdb redid the calling of the 5' RACE reads with MiXCR, one entry per CDR3 protein. Among approximately 44,000 distinct CDR3 sequences listed, roughly 13% were seen once. Time point denoted: sample taken at primary tumor resection. The material was PBMCs, obtained at surgery. All receptors come from a male donor with early-stage non-small cell lung cancer.

V is TRBV7-2 and J is TRBJ2-3; no reliable D call. Trimming cost V 4 bases and J 6 bases, with 8 bases left between them. CDR1 and CDR2 (germline): SGHTA, FQGNSA. This CDR3 is built from 12 residues. The CDR3 bases are TGTGCCAGCAGCTACTTCGGGGATACGCAGTATTTT. Encoded protein: CASSYFGDTQYF.

Ten or more counts support this clonotype. The J gene is TRBJ1-2, the V gene TRBV6-5; D remains unclear. Germline values: CDR1 MNHEY, CDR2 SVGAGI. The CDR3 is 13 residues long. The V gene lost 7 bases and the J gene lost 2 bases, with 11 bases spanning the gap. CDR3 nucleotides: TGTGCCAGCACACCTGGACGGAACTATGGCTACACCTTC. This encodes CASTPGRNYGYTF.

This clonotype was seen repeatedly, ten times or more. The rearrangement links TRBV7-3 to TRBJ2-7; 7 nucleotides line up with TRBD2. Looked up from germline, CDR1 is SGHTA and CDR2 is FQGTGA. CDR3 length equals 15 residues. The V and J ends lost 2 bases and 5 bases, in that order; junction bases with no gene match: 9. The CDR3 DNA sequence: TGTGCCAGCAGCTTAGACGGCGGGAGTATCGACGAGCAGTACTTC. It encodes CASSLDGGSIDEQYF.

V gene TRBV24-1 combines with J gene TRBJ2-5, with D unresolved. The V and J ends lost 2 bases and 0 bases respectively, with 0 bases between them. This CDR3 contains 12 residues. From germline, CDR1 is KGHDR and CDR2 SFDVKD. As DNA, the CDR3 is TGTGCCACCAGTGATTACCAAGAGACCCAGTACTTC. Its translation: CATSDYQETQYF.

The V and J genes are TRBV2 and TRBJ1-5; 8 bases line up with TRBD1. The CDR3 sequence is 14 residues long. The germline gives CDR1 SNHLY, CDR2 FYNNEI. The J segment lost 5 bases and the V segment lost 4 bases, leaving 4 bases of the junction unmatched. CDR3 loop: CASSGAGGDQPQHF. Here the CDR3 DNA reads TGTGCCAGCAGTGGGGCAGGGGGCGATCAGCCCCAGCATTTT.